These 10 T cell receptor beta chains were all obtained from the same sample, sequenced in a study of neoadjuvant anti-PD-1 for oral cavity cancer. Here immunoSEQ multiplex PCR was the method, and the copy in TCRdb shows in-frame clones only, minus some. Here the sample spans fewer than 90,000 clones, 80% to 90% being singletons. Time point reported: after neoadjuvant nivolumab, at surgical resection. The sample here was PBMCs, taken after nivolumab (anti-PD-1) treatment. The receptors originated from a person aged 35 to 85 with oral cavity squamous cell carcinoma.

The V gene is TRBV9, the J gene TRBJ2-3; D tentatively reads TRBD1 or TRBD2 (5 bases each). This CDR3 contains 14 residues. The germline CDR1 and CDR2 sequences are SGDLS and YYNGEE. V was trimmed by 4 bases and J by 3 bases, leaving 12 bases between them. In DNA form, the CDR3 reads TGTGCCAGCAGCCCTGGGGGTCGGACAGATACGCAGTATTTT. It specifies CASSPGGRTDTQYF.

This chain uses TRBV5-1 with TRBJ2-1; D not resolved. The V and J ends lost 2 bases and 4 bases respectively, with 7 bases between them. Germline CDR1 reads SGHRS; CDR2 reads YFSETQ. The CDR3 totals 13 residues. As DNA, the CDR3 is TGCGCCAGCAGCTTACCCGAATACAATGAGCAGTTCTTC. The encoded protein is CASSLPEYNEQFF.

The chain couples TRBV30 to TRBJ2-1; 9 bases are a match to TRBD1. Germline CDR1 GTSNPN, CDR2 SVGIG (reference sequence). Trimming at V came to 3 bases and at J to 8 bases, leaving 14 bases not matched to a gene. This CDR3 region has 16 residues. The CDR3 reads CAWSRGRTTGGDEQFF. CDR3 DNA: TGTGCCTGGAGCCGGGGCCGTACAACAGGGGGCGATGAGCAGTTCTTC.

This clone was seen a handful of times. The chain links TRBV10-1 to TRBJ2-2; tentatively, D is TRBD1 or TRBD2 (5 bases each). V lost 3 bases and J 7 bases, leaving 12 bases between the germline ends. The CDR3 runs to 14 residues. Germline V gives CDR1 WNHNN, CDR2 SYGVQD (reference sequence). CDR3 in amino acids: CASSDGGGGGELFF. The CDR3 DNA is TGCGCCAGCAGTGATGGGGGTGGCGGCGGGGAGCTGTTTTTT.

This clone was recorded only once. The chain couples TRBV4-1 to TRBJ2-5; 12 bases are a match to TRBD2. CDR1 MGHRA and CDR2 YSYEKL come from the germline V gene. V lost 0 bases to trimming and J lost 5 bases; unmatched junction nucleotides: 1. The length of the CDR3 is 15 residues. The CDR3 loop reads CASSQEGTSGETQYF. The CDR3, as DNA: TGCGCCAGCAGCCAAGAGGGGACTAGCGGGGAGACCCAGTACTTC.

The chain uses TRBV5-1 and TRBJ2-7; D perhaps matches TRBD1 (6 bases). This CDR3 has 13 amino acids. Trimming shortened V by 4 bases and J by 7 bases, and 15 bases separated the two germline ends. Germline V gene data show CDR1 as SGHRS and CDR2 as YFSETQ. The CDR3 DNA is TGCGCCAGCAGCACCACAGGGCTGGGGGAGCAGTACTTC. Translated: CASSTTGLGEQYF. The full variable domain, completed using reference TRBV5-1 and TRBJ2-7, is KAGVTQTPRYLIKTRGQQVTLSCSPISGHRSVSWYQQTPGQGLQFLFEYFSETQRNKGNFPGRFSGRQFSNSRSEMNVSTLELGDSALYLCASSTTGLGEQYFGPGTRLTVT.

The J gene is TRBJ2-1, the V gene TRBV29-1, with D perhaps matching TRBD1 (5 bases). Germline V lookup: CDR1 SQVTM, CDR2 ANQGSEA. V dropped 6 bases and J dropped 4 bases, with 16 bases sitting between them. The CDR3 runs to 14 residues. CDR3 in amino acids: CSVSGANPYNEQFF. CDR3 nucleotide sequence: TGCAGCGTGAGTGGGGCCAACCCTTACAATGAGCAGTTCTTC.

The rearrangement links TRBV4-2 to TRBJ2-1, with TRBD2 identical over 8 bases. Germline assignment: CDR1 LGHNA and CDR2 YNFKEQ. The CDR3 is 15 residues long. Unmatched junction bases numbered 10, after V lost 4 bases and J lost 8 bases. The DNA for the CDR3 is TGTGCCAGCAGCCTTAAATGGCTAGCGGGCTATGAGCAGTTCTTC. Its translation: CASSLKWLAGYEQFF.

The table lists this clone with a count of one. CDR3 in DNA: TGTGCCAGCAGTTACGCAACAGGGAATCAGCCCCAGCATTTT. Translating gives CASSYATGNQPQHF. The V call is TRBV6-6, the J call TRBJ1-5; weak D call: TRBD1 (6 bases). Per the germline V gene, CDR1 is MNHNY and CDR2 is SVGAGI (reference sequence). V was cut by 2 bases and J by 4 bases, with 9 bases left in between. This CDR3 has 14 residues.

V gene TRBV14 combines with J gene TRBJ2-3; TRBD2 matches 9 bases. This CDR3 spans 15 amino acids. Trimming cost V 4 bases and J 6 bases; bases outside gene matches: 8. CDR1 and CDR2 (germline): SGHDN, FVKESK. CDR3 protein: CASSLRSGGSDTQYF. The CDR3 DNA is TGTGCCAGCAGCCTAAGAAGCGGGGGGTCGGATACGCAGTATTTT.